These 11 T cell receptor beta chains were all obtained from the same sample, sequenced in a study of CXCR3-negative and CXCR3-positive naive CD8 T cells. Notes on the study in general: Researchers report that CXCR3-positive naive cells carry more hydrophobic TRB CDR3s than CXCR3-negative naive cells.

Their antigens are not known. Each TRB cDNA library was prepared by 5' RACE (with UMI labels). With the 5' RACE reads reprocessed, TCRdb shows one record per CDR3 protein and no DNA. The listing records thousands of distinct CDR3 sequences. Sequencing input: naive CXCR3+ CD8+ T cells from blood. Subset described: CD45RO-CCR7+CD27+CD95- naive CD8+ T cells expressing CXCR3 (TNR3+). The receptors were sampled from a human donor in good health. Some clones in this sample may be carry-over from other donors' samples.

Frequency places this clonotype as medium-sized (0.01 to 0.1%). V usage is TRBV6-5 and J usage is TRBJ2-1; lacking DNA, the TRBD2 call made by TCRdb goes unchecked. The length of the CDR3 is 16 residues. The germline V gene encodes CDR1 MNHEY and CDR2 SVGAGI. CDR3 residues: CASSYSSSGAYNEQFF.

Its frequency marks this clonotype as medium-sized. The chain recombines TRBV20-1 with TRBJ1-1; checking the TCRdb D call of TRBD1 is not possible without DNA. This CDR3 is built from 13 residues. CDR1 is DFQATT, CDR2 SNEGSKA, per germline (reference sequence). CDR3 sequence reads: CSAPLWGFTEAFF.

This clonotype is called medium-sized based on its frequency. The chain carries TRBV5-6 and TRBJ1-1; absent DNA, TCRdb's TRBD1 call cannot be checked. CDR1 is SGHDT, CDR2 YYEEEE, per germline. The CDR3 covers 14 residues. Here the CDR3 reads CASSPGIPGTEAFF.

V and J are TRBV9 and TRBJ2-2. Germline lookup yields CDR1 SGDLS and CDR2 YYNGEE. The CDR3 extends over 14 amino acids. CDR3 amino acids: CASSDPGNTGELFF. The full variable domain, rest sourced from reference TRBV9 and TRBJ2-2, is DSGVTQTPKHLITATGQRVTLRCSPRSGDLSVYWYQQSLDQGLQFLIQYYNGEERAKGNILERFSAQQFPDLHSELNLSSLELGDSALYFCASSDPGNTGELFFGEGSRLTVL.

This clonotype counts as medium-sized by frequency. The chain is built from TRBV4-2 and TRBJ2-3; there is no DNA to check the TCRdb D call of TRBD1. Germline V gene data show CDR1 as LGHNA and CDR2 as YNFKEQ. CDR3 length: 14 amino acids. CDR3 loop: CASSQEQGYDTQYF.

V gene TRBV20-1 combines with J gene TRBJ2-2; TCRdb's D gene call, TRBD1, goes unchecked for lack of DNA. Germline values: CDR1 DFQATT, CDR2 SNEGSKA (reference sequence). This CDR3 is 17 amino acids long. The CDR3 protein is CSARDFGESPGHGELFF.

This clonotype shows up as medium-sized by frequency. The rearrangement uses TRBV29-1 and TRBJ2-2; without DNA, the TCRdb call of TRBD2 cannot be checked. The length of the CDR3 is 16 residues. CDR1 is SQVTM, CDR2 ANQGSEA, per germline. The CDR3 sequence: CSVEVRKLENTGELFF.

CDR3 loop: CASSTRLAGLSYNEQFF. The gene calls are TRBV18 and TRBJ2-1; lacking DNA, the TRBD2 call made by TCRdb goes unchecked. Germline loops: CDR1 KGHSH, CDR2 LQKENI. The CDR3 runs to 17 residues.

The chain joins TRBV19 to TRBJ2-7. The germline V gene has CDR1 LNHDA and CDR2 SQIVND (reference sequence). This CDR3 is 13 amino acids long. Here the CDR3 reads CASSVILAYEQYF.

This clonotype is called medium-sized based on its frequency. The CDR3: CASSRGGLNEQFF. The rearrangement uses TRBV9 and TRBJ2-1; with no DNA, the TCRdb D assignment of TRBD1 cannot be verified. Germline V gene lookup returns CDR1 SGDLS and CDR2 YYNGEE. CDR3 length: 13 residues.

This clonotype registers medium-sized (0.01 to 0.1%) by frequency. CDR3 sequence reads: CASNSAPGVTAFF. The rearrangement uses TRBV27 and TRBJ1-1; the TRBD1 assignment by TCRdb is unverifiable without DNA. This CDR3 contains 13 residues. Germline V gene lookup returns CDR1 MNHEY and CDR2 SMNVEV (reference sequence).